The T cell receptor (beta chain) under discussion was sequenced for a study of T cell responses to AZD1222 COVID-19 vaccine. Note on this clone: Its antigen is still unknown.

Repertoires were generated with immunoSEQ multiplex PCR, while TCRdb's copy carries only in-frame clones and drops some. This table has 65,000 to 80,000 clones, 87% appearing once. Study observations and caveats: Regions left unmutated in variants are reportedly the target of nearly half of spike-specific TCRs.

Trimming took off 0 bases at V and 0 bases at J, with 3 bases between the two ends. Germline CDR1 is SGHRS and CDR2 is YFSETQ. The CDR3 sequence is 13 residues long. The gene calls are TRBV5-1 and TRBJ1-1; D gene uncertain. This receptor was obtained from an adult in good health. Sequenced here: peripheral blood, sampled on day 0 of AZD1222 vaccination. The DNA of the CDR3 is TGCGCCAGCAGCTTGGAGGTGAACACTGAAGCTTTCTTT. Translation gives CASSLEVNTEAFF.